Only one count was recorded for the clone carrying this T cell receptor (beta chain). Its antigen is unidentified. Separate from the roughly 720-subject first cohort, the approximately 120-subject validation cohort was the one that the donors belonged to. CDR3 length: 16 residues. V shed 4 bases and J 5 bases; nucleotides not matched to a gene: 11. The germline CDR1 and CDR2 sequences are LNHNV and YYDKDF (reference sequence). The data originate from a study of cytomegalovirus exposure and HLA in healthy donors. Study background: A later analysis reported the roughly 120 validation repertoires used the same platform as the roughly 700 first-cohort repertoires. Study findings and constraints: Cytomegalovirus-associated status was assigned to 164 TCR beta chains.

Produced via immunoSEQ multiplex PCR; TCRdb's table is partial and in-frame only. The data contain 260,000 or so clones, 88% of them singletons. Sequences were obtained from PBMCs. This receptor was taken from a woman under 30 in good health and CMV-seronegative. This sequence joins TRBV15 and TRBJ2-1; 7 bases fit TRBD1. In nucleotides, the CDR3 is TGTGCCACCAGCAACTGGCCGAGACAGGGAAACAATGAGCAGTTCTTC. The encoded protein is CATSNWPRQGNNEQFF.